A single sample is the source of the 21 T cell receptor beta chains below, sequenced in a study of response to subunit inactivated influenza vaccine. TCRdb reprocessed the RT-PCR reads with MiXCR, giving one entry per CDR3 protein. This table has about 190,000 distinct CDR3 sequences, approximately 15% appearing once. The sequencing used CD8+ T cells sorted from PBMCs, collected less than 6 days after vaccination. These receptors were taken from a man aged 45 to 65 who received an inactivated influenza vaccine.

CDR3 nucleotides: TGTGCCAGCAACCGGGACCCCAATGAGCAGTTCTTC. Translated, it gives CASNRDPNEQFF. V gene TRBV9 combines with J gene TRBJ2-1; the D call may be TRBD1 or TRBD2 (5 bases each). This CDR3 comprises 12 residues. From germline, CDR1 is SGDLS and CDR2 YYNGEE. The V gene lost 6 bases and the J gene lost 6 bases, with 10 bases spanning the gap.

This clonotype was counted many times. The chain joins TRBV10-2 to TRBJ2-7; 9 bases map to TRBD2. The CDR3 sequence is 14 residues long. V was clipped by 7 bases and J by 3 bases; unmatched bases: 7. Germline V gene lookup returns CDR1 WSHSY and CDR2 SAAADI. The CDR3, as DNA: TGCGCCAGCAATGTCGGTAGCGGGGGCTACGAGCAGTACTTC. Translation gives CASNVGSGGYEQYF.

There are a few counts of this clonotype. Here the CDR3 reads CSVASGRVREQYF. The CDR3 DNA is TGCAGCGTTGCTAGCGGGAGGGTGCGGGAGCAGTACTTC. V is TRBV29-1 and J is TRBJ2-7, with 12 bases lining up with TRBD2. CDR3 size: 13 residues. Germline loops: CDR1 SQVTM, CDR2 ANQGSEA. Trimming took 4 bases from V and 7 from J; bases not matched to a gene: 5.

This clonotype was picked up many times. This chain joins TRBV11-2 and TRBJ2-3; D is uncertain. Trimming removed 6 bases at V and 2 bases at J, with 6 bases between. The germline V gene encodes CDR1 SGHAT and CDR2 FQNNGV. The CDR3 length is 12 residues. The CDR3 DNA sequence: TGTGCCAGCAGTCCGTCCACAGATACGCAGTATTTT. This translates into CASSPSTDTQYF.

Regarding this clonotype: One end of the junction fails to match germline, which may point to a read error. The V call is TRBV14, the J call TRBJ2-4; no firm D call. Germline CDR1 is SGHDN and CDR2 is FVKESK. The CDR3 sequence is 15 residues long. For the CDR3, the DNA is TGTGCCAGCAGCCAACGGCTTGGGGTTCAAAACATGCAGTACTTC. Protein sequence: CASSQRLGVQNMQYF.

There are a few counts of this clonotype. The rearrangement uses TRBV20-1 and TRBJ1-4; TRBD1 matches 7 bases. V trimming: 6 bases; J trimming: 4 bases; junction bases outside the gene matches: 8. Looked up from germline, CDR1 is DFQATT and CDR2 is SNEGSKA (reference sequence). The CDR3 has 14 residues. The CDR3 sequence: CSAIRTGFNEKLFF. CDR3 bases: TGCAGTGCCATACGGACAGGCTTTAATGAAAAACTGTTTTTT.

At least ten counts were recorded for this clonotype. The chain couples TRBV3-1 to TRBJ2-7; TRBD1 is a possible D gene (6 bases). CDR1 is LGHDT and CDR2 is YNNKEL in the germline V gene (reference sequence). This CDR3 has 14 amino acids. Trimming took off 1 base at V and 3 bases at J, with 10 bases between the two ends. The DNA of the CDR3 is TGTGCCAGCAGCCAAGGGACAGTAAGCTACGAGCAGTACTTC. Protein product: CASSQGTVSYEQYF.

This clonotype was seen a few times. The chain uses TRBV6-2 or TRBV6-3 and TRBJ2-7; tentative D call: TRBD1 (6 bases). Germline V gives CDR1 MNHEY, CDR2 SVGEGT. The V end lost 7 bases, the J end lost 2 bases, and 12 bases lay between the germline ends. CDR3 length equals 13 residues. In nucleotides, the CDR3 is TGTGCCAGCAACCCTACAGGGACCTACGAGCAGTACTTC. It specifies CASNPTGTYEQYF.

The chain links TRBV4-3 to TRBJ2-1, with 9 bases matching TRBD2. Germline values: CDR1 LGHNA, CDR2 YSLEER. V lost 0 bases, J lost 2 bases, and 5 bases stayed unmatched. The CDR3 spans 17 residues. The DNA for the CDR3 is TGCGCCAGCAGCCAAGACGGAGCGGGGGGCGCCTACAATGAGCAGTTCTTC. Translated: CASSQDGAGGAYNEQFF.

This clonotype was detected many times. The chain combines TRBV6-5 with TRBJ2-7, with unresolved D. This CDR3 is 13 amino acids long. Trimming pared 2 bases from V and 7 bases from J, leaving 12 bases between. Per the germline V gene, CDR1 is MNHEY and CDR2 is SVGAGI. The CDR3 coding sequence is TGTGCCAGCAGTTACACTATCTCTGGTGAGCAGTACTTC. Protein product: CASSYTISGEQYF.

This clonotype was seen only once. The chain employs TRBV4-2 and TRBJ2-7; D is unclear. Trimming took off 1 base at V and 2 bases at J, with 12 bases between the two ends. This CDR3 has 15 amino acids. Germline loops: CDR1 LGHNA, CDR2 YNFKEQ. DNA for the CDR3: TGTGCCAGCAGCCAAGGAGCCCTTTCAACCTACGAGCAGTACTTC. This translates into CASSQGALSTYEQYF.

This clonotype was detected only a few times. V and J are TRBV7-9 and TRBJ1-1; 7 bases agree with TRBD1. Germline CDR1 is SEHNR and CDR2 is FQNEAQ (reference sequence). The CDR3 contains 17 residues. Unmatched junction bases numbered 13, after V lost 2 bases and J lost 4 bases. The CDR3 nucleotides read TGTGCCAGCAGCTTACTTAAATTCCGAGACAGGGCCACTGAAGCTTTCTTT. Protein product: CASSLLKFRDRATEAFF.

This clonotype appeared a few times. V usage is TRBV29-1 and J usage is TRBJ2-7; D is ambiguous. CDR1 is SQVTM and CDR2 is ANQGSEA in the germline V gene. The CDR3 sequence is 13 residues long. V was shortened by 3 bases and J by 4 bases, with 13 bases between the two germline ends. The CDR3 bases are TGCAGCGTTGACTCTGACGATATTTACGAGCAGTACTTC. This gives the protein CSVDSDDIYEQYF.

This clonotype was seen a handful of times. Written as DNA, the CDR3 is TGTGCCAGTAGACAGTTTGCGAGCTCCTACAATGAGCAGTTCTTC. Translation gives CASRQFASSYNEQFF. This chain joins TRBV19 and TRBJ2-1; no definite D call. V was shortened by 6 bases and J by 0 bases, with 12 bases between the two germline ends. The V gene's germline CDR1 is LNHDA and CDR2 SQIVND (reference sequence). The CDR3 is made up of 15 amino acids.

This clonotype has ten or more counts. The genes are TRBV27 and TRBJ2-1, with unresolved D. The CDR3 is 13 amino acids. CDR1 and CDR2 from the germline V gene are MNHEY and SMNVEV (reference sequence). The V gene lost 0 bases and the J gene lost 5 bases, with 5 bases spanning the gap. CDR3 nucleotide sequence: TGTGCCAGCAGTTTATCTTGGGACAATGAGCAGTTCTTC. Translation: CASSLSWDNEQFF.

DNA for the CDR3: TGTGCCAGCAGTGAGGAGGTGTCGCGGGGACGCGACTCTGGGGAGCTGTTTTTT. The encoded protein is CASSEEVSRGRDSGELFF. The rearrangement links TRBV6-1 to TRBJ2-2; perhaps TRBD2 as D (6 bases). Germline CDR1 and CDR2: MNHNS and SASEGT. V shed 3 bases and J shed 8 bases, with 25 bases lying between them. The CDR3 is 18 residues long.

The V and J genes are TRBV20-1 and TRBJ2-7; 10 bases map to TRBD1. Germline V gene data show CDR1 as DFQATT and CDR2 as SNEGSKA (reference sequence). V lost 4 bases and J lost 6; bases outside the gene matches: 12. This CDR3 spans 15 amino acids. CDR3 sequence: CSATRGDRGSGEQYF. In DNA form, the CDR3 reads TGCAGTGCTACAAGGGGGGACAGGGGATCGGGCGAGCAGTACTTC.

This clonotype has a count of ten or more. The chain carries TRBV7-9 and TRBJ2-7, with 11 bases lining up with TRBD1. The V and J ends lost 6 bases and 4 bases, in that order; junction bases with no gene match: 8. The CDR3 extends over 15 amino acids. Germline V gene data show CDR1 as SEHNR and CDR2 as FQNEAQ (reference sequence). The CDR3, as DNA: TGTGCCAGCAGTAGCCCCGGGACAGGGGGTTACGAGCAGTACTTC. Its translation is CASSSPGTGGYEQYF.

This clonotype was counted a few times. As DNA, the CDR3 is TGCAGCGTTGAAGATCTTCGGGGGGGACAGGGAGAGACCCAGTACTTC. Translation gives CSVEDLRGGQGETQYF. The V call is TRBV29-1, the J call TRBJ2-5; D may be TRBD1 (9 bases). CDR1 is SQVTM and CDR2 is ANQGSEA in the germline V gene. V was shortened by 0 bases and J by 4 bases, with 18 bases between the two germline ends. This CDR3 spans 16 amino acids.

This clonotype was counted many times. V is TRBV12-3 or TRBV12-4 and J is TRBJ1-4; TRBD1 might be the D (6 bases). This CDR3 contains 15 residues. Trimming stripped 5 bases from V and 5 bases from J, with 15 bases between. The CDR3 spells CASSDRGASNEKLFF. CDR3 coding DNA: TGTGCCAGCAGTGACCGGGGGGCTTCCAATGAAAAACTGTTTTTT.

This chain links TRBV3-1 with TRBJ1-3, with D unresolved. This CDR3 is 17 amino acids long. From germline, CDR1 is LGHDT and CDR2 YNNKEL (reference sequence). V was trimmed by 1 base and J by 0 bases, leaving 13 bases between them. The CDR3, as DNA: TGTGCCAGCAGCCAAGGTTACAGTCCACGCTCTGGAAACACCATATATTTT. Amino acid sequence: CASSQGYSPRSGNTIYF.